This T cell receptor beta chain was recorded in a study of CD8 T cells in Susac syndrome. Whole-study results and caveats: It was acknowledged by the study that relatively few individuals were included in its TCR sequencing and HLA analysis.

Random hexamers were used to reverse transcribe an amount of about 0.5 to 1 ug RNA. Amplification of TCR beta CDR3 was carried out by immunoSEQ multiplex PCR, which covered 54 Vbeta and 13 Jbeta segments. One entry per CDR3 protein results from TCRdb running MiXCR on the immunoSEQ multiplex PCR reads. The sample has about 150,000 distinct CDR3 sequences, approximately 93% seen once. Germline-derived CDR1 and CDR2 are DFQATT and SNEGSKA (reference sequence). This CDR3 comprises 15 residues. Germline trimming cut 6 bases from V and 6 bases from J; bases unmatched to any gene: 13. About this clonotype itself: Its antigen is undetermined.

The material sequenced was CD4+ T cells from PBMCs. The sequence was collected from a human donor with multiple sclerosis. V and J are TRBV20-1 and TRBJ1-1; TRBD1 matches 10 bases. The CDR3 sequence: CSAKTGGLVNSEAFF. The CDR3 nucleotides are TGCAGTGCCAAGACAGGGGGCCTAGTGAATTCTGAAGCTTTCTTT.